The count of the clone carrying this TCR beta chain is one. The antigen is not known. Each sample yielded around 9.4 x 10^4 assayed TCR templates. Only in-frame clones appear in the TCRdb table, and some are missing; sequencing was by immunoSEQ multiplex PCR. The table has around 100,000 clones, about 91% seen once; the top ten hold approximately 0.15%. The CDR3 is 14 amino acids. The V segment lost 4 bases and the J segment 6 bases; nucleotides outside the gene matches: 5. Germline CDR1 and CDR2: SGHTA and FQGNSA. These data originate in a study of siplizumab effects on memory and regulatory T cells. The study, taken as a whole, reports: Siplizumab conditions gave an average of almost 70% Treg-derived mappable alloreactive CD4+ clones, versus less than 35% for controls. The alloresponse seemed to draw substantially on naive T cells, which appeared more diverse than memory cells. Only a minor fraction of alloreactive clones mapped to unstimulated subsets.

The source of this sequence is a human donor in good health. Sample: CD4+ T cells sorted from blood. This sequence joins TRBV7-2 and TRBJ2-2, with 7 nucleotides matching TRBD2. In nucleotides, the CDR3 is TGTGCCAGCAGCTCCACTAGCGCGGCCGGGGAGCTGTTTTTT. Its protein product is CASSSTSAAGELFF.